The 18 T cell receptor beta chains below were found in one sample sequenced in a study of blood T cell repertoires in COVID-19. This table comes from immunoSEQ multiplex PCR, and its TCRdb copy is limited to in-frame clones, with some not included. This table holds 160,000 or so clones, more than 85% found once. Sequencing was carried out using peripheral blood. The receptors shown here come from an older woman with acute or convalescent COVID-19.

This chain uses TRBV4-2 with TRBJ2-5; 9 bases match TRBD2. Losses at the gene ends were 4 bases for V and 2 bases for J; bases not matched to a gene: 2. Per germline, CDR1 LGHNA and CDR2 YNFKEQ. The CDR3 sequence is 14 residues long. CDR3: CASSRTSGQETQYF. In nucleotides, the CDR3 is TGTGCCAGCAGCCGAACTAGCGGGCAAGAGACCCAGTACTTC.

The chain combines TRBV5-5 with TRBJ1-2, with unresolved D. Germline V gives CDR1 SGHKS, CDR2 YYEKEE (reference sequence). The V and J ends lost 3 bases and 8 bases respectively, with 14 bases between them. The CDR3 is made up of 13 amino acids. The CDR3 loop reads CASSSWTAEGYTF. The CDR3, as DNA: TGTGCCAGCAGCTCATGGACTGCGGAAGGCTACACCTTC.

As for this clone: The sample contains more than one DNA sequence encoding this CDR3. This chain links TRBV28 with TRBJ1-2; 8 bases map to TRBD1. J was trimmed by 0 bases and V by 5 bases; bases with no gene match: 5. Germline loops: CDR1 MDHEN, CDR2 SYDVKM. The CDR3 length is 15 residues. CDR3 in DNA: TGTGCCAGCAGTAGAGGGACAGGCCCTAACTATGGCTACACCTTC. It codes for CASSRGTGPNYGYTF.

J is TRBJ1-4 and V is TRBV7-2; D remains unclear. The V gene lost 5 bases and the J gene lost 0 bases, with 10 bases spanning the gap. The CDR3 length is 15 residues. Germline V gene data show CDR1 as SGHTA and CDR2 as FQGNSA. The CDR3: CASSPNRATNEKLFF. Here the CDR3 DNA reads TGTGCCAGCAGCCCGAACAGAGCAACTAATGAAAAACTGTTTTTT.

This clone was seen only a few times. The CDR3 here is CASSQVVGGRGNTEAFF. DNA of the CDR3: TGCGCCAGCAGCCAAGTGGTTGGGGGCCGCGGGAACACTGAAGCTTTCTTT. J is TRBJ1-1 and V is TRBV4-1; perhaps TRBD1 as D (6 bases). Trimming shortened V by 1 base and J by 1 base, and 16 bases separated the two germline ends. This CDR3 is 17 amino acids long. In germline, CDR1 is MGHRA, CDR2 YSYEKL.

The chain combines TRBV7-2 with TRBJ2-4; tentatively, D is TRBD1 (5 bases). This CDR3 is 16 amino acids long. The V end was cut by 4 bases, the J end by 0 bases, with 13 bases between. The germline CDR1 and CDR2 sequences are SGHTA and FQGNSA. DNA for the CDR3: TGTGCCAGCAGCTCTACAGGCCCACTAGCCAAAAACATTCAGTACTTC. This gives the protein CASSSTGPLAKNIQYF.

This chain connects TRBV12-3 or TRBV12-4 to TRBJ1-6; D is ambiguous. The germline V and J ends were trimmed by 6 bases and 7 bases, with 7 bases remaining between them. This CDR3 comprises 12 residues. CDR3 loop: CASSPPNSPLHF. DNA of the CDR3: TGTGCCAGCAGCCCCCCAAATTCACCCCTCCACTTT.

The chain joins TRBV5-4 to TRBJ1-2; D gene unclear. Germline CDR1 and CDR2: SGHNT and YYREEE (reference sequence). The CDR3 length is 14 residues. Trimming cost V 4 bases and J 8 bases, with 18 bases left between them. DNA of the CDR3: TGTGCCAGCAGCCGGAGGGAGGGATTGAAGGGCTACACCTTC. Encoded protein: CASSRREGLKGYTF.

The V call is TRBV18, the J call TRBJ1-5; D might be TRBD1 (5 bases). This CDR3 region has 17 residues. Trimming stripped 1 base from V and 0 bases from J, with 13 bases between. Germline CDR1 and CDR2: KGHSH and LQKENI. Here the CDR3 DNA reads TGTGCCAGCTCACCACTTGCACGGGGGGGTAGCAATCAGCCCCAGCATTTT. The encoded protein is CASSPLARGGSNQPQHF.

This clone was seen just once. The V gene is TRBV19, the J gene TRBJ1-6, with 10 bases that match TRBD1. The CDR3 extends over 15 amino acids. The V and J ends lost 4 bases and 6 bases, in that order; junction bases with no gene match: 3. Germline CDR1 LNHDA, CDR2 SQIVND (reference sequence). CDR3 in amino acids: CASSRGTGVNSPLHF. As DNA, the CDR3 is TGTGCCAGTAGTAGGGGGACAGGGGTTAATTCACCCCTCCACTTT. Full variable domain (rest looked up from reference TRBV19 and TRBJ1-6): DGGITQSPKYLFRKEGQNVTLSCEQNLNHDAMYWYRQDPGQGLRLIYYSQIVNDFQKGDIAEGYSVSREKKESFPLTVTSAQKNPTAFYLCASSRGTGVNSPLHFGNGTRLTVT.

The V gene is TRBV15, the J gene TRBJ1-3; 8 bases line up with TRBD1. The CDR3 spans 20 residues. V shed 3 bases and J 0 bases; nucleotides not matched to a gene: 16. CDR1 and CDR2 (germline): LNHNV, YYDKDF (reference sequence). The CDR3: CATSRGLPTGASSSGNTIYF. In DNA form, the CDR3 reads TGTGCCACCAGCAGGGGCTTACCGACAGGGGCCTCCAGCTCTGGAAACACCATATATTTT.

This chain connects TRBV19 to TRBJ1-2; 7 bases are shared with TRBD1. CDR3 length equals 16 residues. From germline, CDR1 is LNHDA and CDR2 SQIVND (reference sequence). V was clipped by 4 bases and J by 0 bases; unmatched bases: 8. CDR3 amino acids: CASSRSWDSTNYGYTF. The CDR3 nucleotides are TGTGCCAGTAGTAGATCCTGGGACAGTACTAACTATGGCTACACCTTC.

The chain carries TRBV7-3 and TRBJ2-1; D is ambiguous. The germline gives CDR1 SGHTA, CDR2 FQGTGA. This CDR3 region has 15 residues. V was clipped by 5 bases and J by 0 bases, with 11 bases between them. In DNA, the CDR3 is TGTGCCAGCAGCCTTACGTCGGTCTCCTACAATGAGCAGTTCTTC. Its protein product is CASSLTSVSYNEQFF.

The rearrangement joins TRBV6-2 or TRBV6-3 to TRBJ2-5, with unresolved D. The germline CDR1 and CDR2 sequences are MNHEY and SVGEGT. The V end lost 6 bases, the J end lost 2 bases, and 13 bases lay between the germline ends. This CDR3 spans 14 amino acids. The CDR3 spells CASSRPTLQETQYF. The DNA for the CDR3 is TGTGCCAGCAGCCGGCCAACCCTTCAAGAGACCCAGTACTTC.

The genes are TRBV7-9 and TRBJ1-2; a weak D match, TRBD1 (5 bases). This CDR3 contains 15 residues. V was cut by 3 bases and J by 2 bases, with 13 bases left in between. CDR1 and CDR2 (germline): SEHNR, FQNEAQ (reference sequence). CDR3 coding DNA: TGTGCCAGCAGCTTCGCTTACACAGGAAACTATGGCTACACCTTC. This encodes CASSFAYTGNYGYTF.

The chain links TRBV5-1 to TRBJ2-7; 7 bases fit TRBD1. Germline V gives CDR1 SGHRS, CDR2 YFSETQ. This CDR3 has 15 residues. With 3 bases clipped from V and 3 bases from J, the junction kept 9 bases outside the gene matches. DNA of the CDR3: TGCGCCAGCAGCTCCAAGACAGGGAGAATCTACGAGCAGTACTTC. It codes for CASSSKTGRIYEQYF.

CDR3 in amino acids: CASSQVGGAGNSPLHF. CDR3 bases: TGTGCCAGCAGCCAAGTCGGGGGGGCTGGTAATTCACCCCTCCACTTT. The chain carries TRBV3-1 (or the pseudogene TRBV3-2) and TRBJ1-6; D might be TRBD1 (6 bases). V lost 1 base to trimming and J lost 6 bases, with 13 bases between them. This CDR3 is built from 16 residues. Germline V CDR1 and CDR2: LGHDT, YNNKEL (reference sequence).

The V call is TRBV7-3, the J call TRBJ2-3; the match to TRBD2 covers 9 bases. V lost 4 bases, J lost 4 bases, and 12 bases stayed unmatched. The CDR3 runs 17 residues. CDR1 SGHTA and CDR2 FQGTGA come from the germline V gene. CDR3 coding DNA: TGTGCCAGCAGCTCCGGTCGACGCGGGGGGGCCGCAGATACGCAGTATTTT. Protein: CASSSGRRGGAADTQYF.